The entry below gives a single TCR beta chain sequence along with its context. Its antigen remains unknown. A single record per CDR3 protein comes from TCRdb applying MiXCR to the reads. Of approximately 1,000,000 distinct CDR3 sequences in the sample, 25% to 40% were seen once. This sample is part of a study of T cell repertoires in cytomegalovirus infection. The wider study: An indication of both CMV infection and matching HLA type came from public TCR beta signatures. General study points: CMV-specific HLA-C-restricted TCR beta clonotypes dominated the ex vivo response.

Germline V gene data show CDR1 as SEHNR and CDR2 as FQNEAQ (reference sequence). The CDR3 runs to 13 residues. V lost 4 bases, J lost 1 base, and 8 bases lay in between. The rearrangement uses TRBV7-9 and TRBJ2-7, with a tentative D call TRBD1 (5 bases). This TCR was sampled from a human donor in good health (CMV status not recorded). Some clones in this sample may be carry-over from other donors' samples. Source: cultured CD8+ T cells from PBMCs, taken from culture after CMV antigen stimulation. The CDR3 nucleotides are TGTGCCAGCAGCTCCCGACAGTCCTACGAGCAGTACGTC. Amino acids: CASSSRQSYEQYV.